This T cell receptor (beta chain) was sequenced for a study of T cells in Graves' hyperthyroidism and ophthalmopathy. CDR1 is SNHLY and CDR2 is FYNNEI in the germline V gene. This CDR3 comprises 13 residues. V gave up 4 bases and J gave up 7 bases; unmatched junction bases: 4. It was RNA transcripts that yielded the amplified TCR beta CDR3 regions. Using the HTBI primer set, a first-round RT-PCR was run on the TCR CDR3. TCRdb processed the multiplex PCR reads anew with MiXCR; each CDR3 protein has one entry. Of around 660,000 distinct CDR3 sequences listed, 45% are singletons. The rearrangement joins TRBV2 to TRBJ2-5; 9 positions agree with TRBD1. Source material: peripheral blood or thyroid tissue (not recorded which). This receptor was taken from an adult man with Graves' disease, either hyperthyroidism or ophthalmopathy (not recorded which). The CDR3 region is CASSGAGQGTQYF. CDR3 DNA: TGTGCCAGCAGTGGCGCGGGACAGGGGACCCAGTACTTC.